The present TCR beta chain was sequenced within a study of shared clonotypes between healthy human individuals. The data were produced by immunoSEQ multiplex PCR, yet TCRdb's version contains in-frame clones alone and is incomplete. The table includes some 1 million clones, around 75% detected once. Division of CD4+ cells produced a CD45RA+ naive subset and a CD45RA-negative memory subset. This clone was detected only once. The antigen is undetermined. Study-wide results and limits: Sharing of clonotypes among donors was expected to vary with sequencing depth.

The sequence was collected from a man aged 18 to 29 in good health. The sample was memory CD4+ T cells sorted from blood. The subset was: CD45RA-negative fraction.

The CDR3 loop reads CASKGGSGTGSSGYTF. Written as DNA, the CDR3 is TGTGCCAGCAAAGGGGGCTCCGGGACAGGGAGTTCTGGCTACACCTTC. The gene calls are TRBV2 and TRBJ1-2; 9 bases align to TRBD1. CDR1 and CDR2 (germline): SNHLY, FYNNEI. Losses at the gene ends were 7 bases for V and 7 bases for J; bases not matched to a gene: 16. The CDR3 length is 16 residues.